The rows below give T cell receptor beta chains drawn from one sample of a study of OX40 agonist ivuxolimab in advanced cancers. Assay used: immunoSEQ multiplex PCR; TCRdb lists only in-frame clones, some missing. The top ten hold 23% of the sample, which has about 61,000 clones, about 90% seen once. This specimen was CD4+ or CD8+ T cells sorted from blood, taken in a trial of the OX40 agonist ivuxolimab. These receptors came from an adult with an advanced solid tumor such as melanoma, head and neck, liver or kidney cancer. CDR3s include the opening cysteine and the closing phenylalanine or tryptophan. D genes are given only for firm matches. Expanded clones get a size class; other rows say once, few or many, or leave the size out.

clone_size: NA
v_call: TRBV9
d_call: NA
j_call: TRBJ2-3
cdr3_aa: CASSPPLARTQYF
cdr3_nt: TGTGCCAGCAGCCCACCCCTAGCACGCACGCAGTATTTT

clone_size: NA
v_call: TRBV9
d_call: NA
j_call: TRBJ2-7
cdr3_aa: CASSVVEKSYEQYF
cdr3_nt: TGTGCCAGCAGCGTAGTCGAGAAATCCTACGAGCAGTACTTC

clone_size: few
v_call: TRBV6-4
d_call: TRBD2
j_call: TRBJ2-1
cdr3_aa: CASSAEASGGDEQFF
cdr3_nt: TGTGCCAGCAGCGCCGAGGCTAGCGGGGGCGATGAGCAGTTCTTC

clone_size: NA
v_call: TRBV4-2
d_call: NA
j_call: TRBJ2-1
cdr3_aa: CASSPRLEGSYNEQFF
cdr3_nt: TGTGCCAGCAGCCCGAGGTTGGAGGGCTCCTACAATGAGCAGTTCTTC

clone_size: few
v_call: TRBV30
d_call: NA
j_call: TRBJ1-6
cdr3_aa: CAWSVLEGGSPLHF
cdr3_nt: TGTGCCTGGAGTGTACTAGAGGGGGGGTCACCCCTCCACTTT

clone_size: NA
v_call: TRBV4-3
d_call: NA
j_call: TRBJ1-1
cdr3_aa: CASSQALPAEAFF
cdr3_nt: TGCGCCAGCAGTCAGGCACTGCCCGCGGAAGCTTTCTTT

clone_size: once
v_call: TRBV4-3
d_call: TRBD2
j_call: TRBJ2-1
cdr3_aa: CASSQEDLAGGPWYNEQFF
cdr3_nt: TGCGCCAGCAGCCAAGAGGATTTAGCGGGGGGGCCTTGGTACAATGAGCAGTTCTTC

clone_size: NA
v_call: TRBV6-5
d_call: NA
j_call: TRBJ2-1
cdr3_aa: CASSPGAYEQFF
cdr3_nt: TGTGCCAGCAGCCCAGGGGCTTACGAGCAGTTCTTC

clone_size: NA
v_call: TRBV4-2
d_call: NA
j_call: TRBJ2-1
cdr3_aa: CASSHFFLAEQFF
cdr3_nt: TGTGCCAGCAGCCATTTTTTCCTTGCTGAGCAGTTCTTC

clone_size: NA
v_call: TRBV30
d_call: TRBD1
j_call: TRBJ2-7
cdr3_aa: CAWSVETGSYEQYF
cdr3_nt: TGTGCCTGGAGTGTAGAGACAGGGTCCTACGAGCAGTACTTC

clone_size: NA
v_call: TRBV27
d_call: NA
j_call: TRBJ2-5
cdr3_aa: CASSWNRAQETQYF
cdr3_nt: TGTGCCAGCAGTTGGAACAGGGCTCAAGAGACCCAGTACTTC

clone_size: once
v_call: TRBV4-3
d_call: NA
j_call: TRBJ2-3
cdr3_aa: CASSQDGNARTDTQYF
cdr3_nt: TGCGCCAGCAGCCAAGATGGGAACGCCCGCACAGATACGCAGTATTTT

clone_size: NA
v_call: TRBV30
d_call: NA
j_call: TRBJ2-1
cdr3_aa: CAWKFRDEQFF
cdr3_nt: TGTGCCTGGAAGTTTCGGGATGAGCAGTTCTTC

clone_size: NA
v_call: TRBV6-5
d_call: NA
j_call: TRBJ1-1
cdr3_aa: CASKQTFLMNTEAFF
cdr3_nt: TGTGCCAGCAAACAGACGTTCCTTATGAACACTGAAGCTTTCTTT

clone_size: NA
v_call: TRBV2
d_call: NA
j_call: TRBJ2-1
cdr3_aa: CASRGGSYNEQFF
cdr3_nt: TGTGCCAGCAGGGGGGGCTCCTACAATGAGCAGTTCTTC

clone_size: NA
v_call: TRBV6-6
d_call: NA
j_call: TRBJ2-3
cdr3_aa: CASSWMGDTDTQYF
cdr3_nt: TGTGCCAGCAGTTGGATGGGCGACACAGATACGCAGTATTTT

clone_size: NA
v_call: TRBV5-3
d_call: NA
j_call: TRBJ2-1
cdr3_aa: CARSFSDAAYNEQFF
cdr3_nt: TGTGCCAGAAGCTTCTCGGATGCGGCCTACAATGAGCAGTTCTTC